This is a list of T cell receptor beta chains from one sample in a study of blood T cell repertoires in COVID-19. Method: immunoSEQ multiplex PCR; TCRdb's copy keeps in-frame clones and lacks some. The sample contains about 240,000 clones, around 81% of which appear only once. The material sequenced was peripheral blood. Source of these receptors: a man aged 25 to 40 who had recovered from COVID-19. Both conserved end residues are part of each CDR3. A D gene is named only where the DNA matches it firmly. The size field is filled for only some rows; it gives once, few, many or a size class.

clone_size	v_call	d_call	j_call	cdr3_aa	cdr3_nt
.	TRBV6-5	.	TRBJ1-5	CASIIGHNNQPQHF	TGTGCCAGCATTATTGGACACAACAATCAGCCCCAGCATTTT
few	TRBV5-8	.	TRBJ2-1	CASSLAKTSLSYNEQFF	TGTGCCAGCAGCTTGGCCAAGACTAGTCTCTCCTACAATGAGCAGTTCTTC
.	TRBV27	.	TRBJ1-2	CASRDTGLDYGYTF	TGTGCCAGCAGAGACACAGGGTTGGACTATGGCTACACCTTC
.	TRBV12-3/TRBV12-4	.	TRBJ1-1	CASSRGTNTEAFF	TGTGCCAGCAGCCGAGGTACGAACACTGAAGCTTTCTTT
.	TRBV2	.	TRBJ2-1	CASSDGEQQFF	TGTGCCAGCAGTGACGGGGAACAGCAGTTCTTC
.	TRBV3-1/TRBV3-2	.	TRBJ2-3	CASTRQPGTDTQYF	TGTGCCAGCACACGACAGCCTGGCACAGATACGCAGTATTTT
.	TRBV28	.	TRBJ2-5	CASSPGFLGQETQYF	TGTGCCAGCAGTCCAGGGTTTTTAGGCCAAGAGACCCAGTACTTC
few	TRBV10-3	.	TRBJ1-3	CAIRPLGGRDSGNTIYF	TGTGCCATCAGACCCCTGGGGGGTCGAGACTCTGGAAACACCATATATTTT
.	TRBV4-1	TRBD2	TRBJ2-5	CASSRGGLVYLQETQYF	TGCGCCAGCAGCCGGGGGGGACTCGTCTATCTCCAAGAGACCCAGTACTTC
.	TRBV29-1	TRBD2	TRBJ2-5	CSVEQTSKQTQYF	TGCAGCGTTGAGCAGACTAGCAAGCAGACCCAGTACTTC
.	TRBV25-1	.	TRBJ2-7	CASSVAFSYEQYF	TGTGCCAGCAGTGTGGCCTTCTCCTACGAGCAGTACTTC
.	TRBV6-1	TRBD1	TRBJ1-2	CASSEHRGGYGYTF	TGTGCCAGCAGTGAACACAGGGGCGGCTATGGCTACACCTTC
.	TRBV5-5	.	TRBJ2-7	CASSSLYEQYF	TGTGCCAGCAGCTCCCTCTACGAGCAGTACTTC
once	TRBV5-1	.	TRBJ2-5	CASSLGASLGETQYF	TGCGCCAGCAGCTTGGGAGCTTCTCTCGGGGAGACCCAGTACTTC
.	TRBV10-3	.	TRBJ2-7	CAIRRQGYEQYF	TGTGCCATCCGGCGCCAGGGCTACGAGCAGTACTTC
.	TRBV5-1	.	TRBJ1-2	CASSSGATIQTNYGYTF	TGCGCCAGCAGCTCCGGAGCCACTATTCAGACTAACTATGGCTACACCTTC
.	TRBV18	.	TRBJ1-4	CASSGGYREVDEKLFF	TGTGCCAGCTCTGGTGGGTACAGGGAAGTGGATGAAAAACTGTTTTTT
.	TRBV5-1	TRBD2	TRBJ2-7	CASTPGTSQEWQYF	TGCGCCAGCACCCCTGGGACTAGCCAGGAGTGGCAGTACTTC
few	TRBV12-2	.	TRBJ1-1	CASRTEAFF	TGTGCCAGCAGGACAGAAGCTTTCTTT
.	TRBV19	.	TRBJ1-5	CASSPRWSGDNQPQHF	TGTGCCAGTAGTCCGCGCTGGAGCGGCGACAATCAGCCCCAGCATTTT
.	TRBV28	TRBD1	TRBJ1-1	CASSSRQGFMNTEAFF	TGTGCCAGCAGTTCCAGACAGGGCTTTATGAACACTGAAGCTTTCTTT
.	TRBV19	.	TRBJ1-3	CASSIIDSSGNTIYF	TGTGCCAGTAGTATTATCGACAGCTCTGGAAACACCATATATTTT
.	TRBV5-4	.	TRBJ1-2	CASSLNGGYTF	TGTGCCAGCAGCTTGAATGGCGGCTACACCTTC
.	TRBV19	TRBD1	TRBJ1-5	CASRTTTGDFGGNQPQHF	TGTGCCAGTAGAACCACGACAGGGGATTTCGGTGGCAATCAGCCCCAGCATTTT